Following are 7 T cell receptor beta chains from one sample sequenced in a study of blood T cell repertoires in COVID-19. The data were produced by immunoSEQ multiplex PCR, yet TCRdb's version contains in-frame clones alone and is incomplete. The sample consists of about 170,000 clones, more than 70% of them appearing once. The sequenced sample was peripheral blood. All receptors come from a woman older than 75 with active or convalescent COVID-19.

The chain joins TRBV5-1 to TRBJ2-5; 8 positions agree with TRBD1. V lost 1 base to trimming and J lost 4 bases; unmatched junction nucleotides: 6. Germline loops: CDR1 SGHRS, CDR2 YFSETQ. The CDR3 is made up of 15 amino acids. CDR3 DNA: TGCGCCAGCAGCTTGTCCAGGGGGCACGCAGAGACCCAGTACTTC. It specifies CASSLSRGHAETQYF.

The V call is TRBV12-5, the J call TRBJ1-5, with a possible D match to TRBD1 (6 bases). The V gene lost 3 bases and the J gene lost 0 bases, with 9 bases spanning the gap. CDR1 is LGHNT and CDR2 is FRNRAP in the germline V gene. The CDR3 sequence is 15 residues long. Written as DNA, the CDR3 is TGTGCTAGTGGTTTTGGACAGCTTAGCAATCAGCCCCAGCATTTT. Translating it yields CASGFGQLSNQPQHF.

The rearrangement links TRBV25-1 to TRBJ2-7, with 8 positions matching TRBD2. The CDR3 loop spans 15 amino acids. Germline loops: CDR1 MGHDK, CDR2 SYGVNS. The V and J ends lost 5 bases and 3 bases, in that order; junction bases with no gene match: 9. The CDR3 DNA is TGTGCCAGCAGTACGGAGCGGGAGCATCGCTACGAGCAGTACTTC. It translates to CASSTEREHRYEQYF.

The chain employs TRBV3-1 (or the pseudogene TRBV3-2) and TRBJ2-7; 7 nucleotides align to TRBD2. The CDR3 runs 13 residues. The V gene's germline CDR1 is LGHDT and CDR2 YNNKEL (reference sequence). The junction had 6 bases not matched to a gene; V was cut back by 4 bases and J by 6 bases. For the CDR3, the DNA is TGTGCCAGCAGCCGGGGACTATTAGGCGAGCAGTACTTC. Translating it yields CASSRGLLGEQYF.

This clone has only one observation. V gene TRBV5-4 combines with J gene TRBJ2-5, with TRBD1 as a possible D gene (6 bases). Germline-derived CDR1 and CDR2 are SGHNT and YYREEE (reference sequence). The CDR3 consists of 15 residues. V lost 4 bases, J lost 1 base, and 14 bases lay in between. The CDR3 reads CASSPRGQTQETQYF. CDR3 bases: TGTGCCAGCAGCCCCCGAGGACAGACCCAAGAGACCCAGTACTTC.

The chain joins TRBV5-1 to TRBJ1-2; tentative D call: TRBD1 (6 bases). The V end was cut by 0 bases, the J end by 7 bases, with 16 bases between. This CDR3 comprises 15 residues. Per the germline V gene, CDR1 is SGHRS and CDR2 is YFSETQ. DNA for the CDR3: TGCGCCAGCAGCTTGGAGGGTCAGGGGCTGGTTGGCTACACCTTC. It is translated as CASSLEGQGLVGYTF.

V usage is TRBV11-2 and J usage is TRBJ1-2, with 9 bases fitting TRBD1. The CDR3 runs 14 residues. Germline V lookup: CDR1 SGHAT, CDR2 FQNNGV. V lost 5 bases to trimming and J lost 4 bases; unmatched junction nucleotides: 5. The CDR3 coding sequence is TGTGCCAGCAGCCGGGACAGGGAAGGCTATGGCTACACCTTC. The encoded protein is CASSRDREGYGYTF.